This entry lists 18 T cell receptor beta chains sequenced from one sample in a study of T cells in Graves' hyperthyroidism and ophthalmopathy. RNA transcripts were the template for amplifying TCR beta CDR3 regions. TCR CDR3 underwent first-round RT-PCR with the HTBI primer set. Via MiXCR, TCRdb re-called the multiplex PCR reads, giving one row per CDR3 protein. This sample carries 450,000 to 550,000 distinct CDR3 sequences, approximately 25% of them seen once, and the ten largest clones take approximately 10%. The sequenced sample consisted of blood. All receptors derive from a woman aged 25 to 39 with Graves' ophthalmopathy.

This clonotype has only a few counts. The chain links TRBV7-2 to TRBJ2-7; TRBD2 matches 7 bases. The CDR3 runs to 15 residues. Germline trimming cut 0 bases from V and 4 bases from J; bases unmatched to any gene: 6. The V gene's germline CDR1 is SGHTA and CDR2 FQGNSA. The CDR3 loop is CASSLAGGPGYEQYF. The CDR3 DNA reads TGTGCCAGCAGCTTAGCGGGAGGGCCTGGGTACGAGCAGTACTTC. Together with reference TRBV7-2 and TRBJ2-7, the CDR3 gives the full variable domain: GAGVSQSPSNKVTEKGKDVELRCDPISGHTALYWYRQSLGQGLEFLIYFQGNSAPDKSGLPSDRFSAERTGGSVSTLTIQRTQQEDSAVYLCASSLAGGPGYEQYFGPGTRLTVT.

The chain uses TRBV2 and TRBJ1-6, with D tentatively TRBD1 (5 bases). In germline, CDR1 is SNHLY, CDR2 FYNNEI. The germline V and J ends were trimmed by 6 bases and 3 bases, with 12 bases remaining between them. CDR3 length equals 15 residues. The CDR3 nucleotides are TGTGCCAGCAGACAAGGGGCAGTCTATAATTCACCCCTCCACTTT. As protein: CASRQGAVYNSPLHF.

This clonotype was recorded many times. The chain is built from TRBV20-1 and TRBJ1-2; D possibly corresponds to TRBD1 (6 bases). The germline V gene has CDR1 DFQATT and CDR2 SNEGSKA (reference sequence). This CDR3 contains 12 residues. Trimming removed 3 bases from V and 2 bases from J, with 7 bases in between. CDR3 loop: CSASGQNYGYTF. The CDR3 DNA reads as TGCAGTGCTAGTGGACAGAACTATGGCTACACCTTC.

This rearrangement joins TRBV6-2 or TRBV6-3 to TRBJ1-5; TRBD1 is a possible D gene (6 bases). The CDR3 covers 18 residues. Deletions cut 0 bases from V and 0 bases from J, with 15 bases between. CDR1 MNHEY and CDR2 SVGEGT come from the germline V gene. In DNA form, the CDR3 reads TGTGCCAGCAGTTACTCGAGTCGGGACAAATATAGCAATCAGCCCCAGCATTTT. It translates to CASSYSSRDKYSNQPQHF.

Only a few counts were recorded for this clonotype. The V call is TRBV28, the J call TRBJ2-7; D is possibly TRBD1 (6 bases). Trimming left V 7 bases short and J 1 base short, with 20 bases between. This CDR3 has 16 amino acids. CDR1 MDHEN and CDR2 SYDVKM come from the germline V gene. The CDR3 bases are TGTGCCAGCATCCCAACAGGGTTTTTAGTATCCTACGAGCAGTACTTC. Translating it yields CASIPTGFLVSYEQYF.

The chain carries TRBV24-1 and TRBJ2-7; no reliable D call. The CDR3 runs 12 residues. Per the germline V gene, CDR1 is KGHDR and CDR2 is SFDVKD. V lost 3 bases, J lost 6 bases, and 8 bases lay in between. CDR3 region: CATSDMGREQYF. CDR3 nucleotides: TGTGCCACCAGTGATATGGGTCGCGAGCAGTACTTC.

This chain links TRBV5-6 with TRBJ1-3; 7 bases align to TRBD1. From germline, CDR1 is SGHDT and CDR2 YYEEEE. V shed 4 bases, J shed 3 bases, and the junction held 4 bases outside the gene matches. CDR3 length equals 14 residues. CDR3 in amino acids: CASSPRGFGNTIYF. The CDR3, as DNA: TGTGCCAGCAGCCCCAGGGGGTTTGGAAACACCATATATTTT.

This clonotype was seen many times. The rearrangement joins TRBV7-8 to TRBJ1-5, with D unresolved. The CDR3 consists of 15 residues. Per germline, CDR1 SGHVS and CDR2 FQNEAQ. The V and J ends lost 0 bases and 0 bases respectively, with 6 bases between them. CDR3 amino acids: CASSLAGISNQPQHF. CDR3 nucleotide sequence: TGTGCCAGCAGCTTAGCAGGGATTAGCAATCAGCCCCAGCATTTT.

This clonotype was picked up many times. The chain links TRBV28 to TRBJ1-1; TRBD1 is a possible D gene (5 bases). The V and J ends lost 7 bases and 5 bases respectively, with 8 bases between them. Germline lookup yields CDR1 MDHEN and CDR2 SYDVKM. The CDR3 is 11 amino acids. This CDR3 is CASTDRTEAFF. The CDR3 DNA reads TGTGCCAGCACCGACAGAACTGAAGCTTTCTTT.

This chain uses TRBV6-5 with TRBJ2-7, with D hard to call. With 0 bases removed from V and 2 bases from J, the gap between germline ends came to 17 bases. The germline V gene encodes CDR1 MNHEY and CDR2 SVGAGI. This CDR3 is 17 amino acids long. CDR3 sequence: CASSYSRWPYIAYEQYF. CDR3 in DNA: TGTGCCAGCAGTTACTCGAGGTGGCCGTATATCGCCTACGAGCAGTACTTC.

Ten or more counts support this clonotype. This rearrangement joins TRBV5-1 to TRBJ1-5; the D gene is possibly TRBD1 (6 bases). This CDR3 contains 15 residues. Germline CDR1 is SGHRS and CDR2 is YFSETQ. The ends were cut back, 4 bases at V and 3 bases at J, with 14 bases in the middle. CDR3 bases: TGCGCCAGCAGCCATACAGGGACCCCCAATCAGCCCCAGCATTTT. Translated: CASSHTGTPNQPQHF.

The chain employs TRBV7-8 and TRBJ2-7; maybe TRBD1 (7 bases). This CDR3 contains 15 residues. V was cut by 4 bases and J by 0 bases, with 13 bases left in between. CDR1 and CDR2 (germline): SGHVS, FQNEAQ. The CDR3 protein is CASSSWGDSSYEQYF. CDR3 in DNA: TGTGCCAGCAGCTCCTGGGGGGACAGCTCCTACGAGCAGTACTTC.

This clonotype was counted a few times. J is TRBJ2-2 and V is TRBV18, with D uncertain. CDR1 and CDR2 (germline): KGHSH, LQKENI. The CDR3 contains 13 residues. The V gene lost 3 bases and the J gene lost 6 bases, with 8 bases spanning the gap. The CDR3 loop is CASSPSQPGELFF. The CDR3 DNA follows: TGTGCCAGCTCACCGAGTCAGCCCGGGGAGCTGTTTTTT.

The sample holds many counts of this clonotype. The V gene is TRBV6-5, the J gene TRBJ2-5, with 7 positions matching TRBD1. This CDR3 region has 16 residues. J gave up 4 bases and V 2 bases, and 10 bases lay outside the gene matches. CDR1 is MNHEY and CDR2 is SVGAGI in the germline V gene. The CDR3 DNA reads as TGTGCCAGCAGTTACGACAGGGCGGAGGTAGGAGAGACCCAGTACTTC. Amino acids: CASSYDRAEVGETQYF.

As to this clonotype: One end of the junction varies from germline; a read error may be responsible. The chain links TRBV5-1 to TRBJ1-1; D gene ambiguous. Per the germline V gene, CDR1 is SGHRS and CDR2 is YFSETQ. The CDR3 is 14 amino acids. CDR3: CASSLTAGNTEACF. In DNA form, the CDR3 reads TGCGCCAGCAGCTTGACTGCTGGGAACACTGAAGCTTGCTTT.

The V gene is TRBV7-9, the J gene TRBJ2-7, with 12 bases aligning to TRBD2. The CDR3 is 15 residues long. In germline, CDR1 is SEHNR, CDR2 FQNEAQ (reference sequence). With V trimmed by 2 bases and J by 3 bases, 2 bases remained unmatched. This CDR3 reads CASSLWTSGDYEQYF. CDR3 DNA: TGTGCCAGCAGCTTATGGACTAGCGGGGACTACGAGCAGTACTTC.

This clonotype showed up many times. The chain combines TRBV27 with TRBJ2-7, with unresolved D. Per the germline V gene, CDR1 is MNHEY and CDR2 is SMNVEV (reference sequence). The V and J ends lost 6 bases and 0 bases respectively, with 6 bases between them. The CDR3 is 12 amino acids. The CDR3 DNA is TGTGCCAGCAGGGGCAGCTCCTACGAGCAGTACTTC. It specifies CASRGSSYEQYF.

The table lists this clonotype with many counts. The chain couples TRBV20-1 to TRBJ1-6; D is unresolved. This CDR3 contains 13 residues. Trimming left V 7 bases short and J 10 bases short, with 17 bases between. CDR1 and CDR2 from the germline V gene are DFQATT and SNEGSKA (reference sequence). CDR3 in DNA: TGCAGTGTGAACACAGACCAAGGGTCACCCCTCCACTTT. It specifies CSVNTDQGSPLHF.